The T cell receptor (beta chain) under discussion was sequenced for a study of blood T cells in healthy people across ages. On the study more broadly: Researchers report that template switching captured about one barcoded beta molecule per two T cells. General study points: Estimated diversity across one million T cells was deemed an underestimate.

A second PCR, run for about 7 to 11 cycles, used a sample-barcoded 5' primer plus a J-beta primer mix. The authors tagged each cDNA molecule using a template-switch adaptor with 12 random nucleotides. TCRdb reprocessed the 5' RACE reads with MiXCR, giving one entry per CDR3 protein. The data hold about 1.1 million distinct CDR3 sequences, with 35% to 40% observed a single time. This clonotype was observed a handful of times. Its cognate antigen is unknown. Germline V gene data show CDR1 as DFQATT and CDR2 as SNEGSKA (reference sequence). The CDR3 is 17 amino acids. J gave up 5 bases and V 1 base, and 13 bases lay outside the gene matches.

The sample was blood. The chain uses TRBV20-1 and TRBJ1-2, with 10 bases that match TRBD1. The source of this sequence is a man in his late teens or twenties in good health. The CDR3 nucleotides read TGCAGTGCTAGAGCCCCGGGACAGGGGAACTTGGGGTATGGCTACACCTTC. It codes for CSARAPGQGNLGYGYTF.